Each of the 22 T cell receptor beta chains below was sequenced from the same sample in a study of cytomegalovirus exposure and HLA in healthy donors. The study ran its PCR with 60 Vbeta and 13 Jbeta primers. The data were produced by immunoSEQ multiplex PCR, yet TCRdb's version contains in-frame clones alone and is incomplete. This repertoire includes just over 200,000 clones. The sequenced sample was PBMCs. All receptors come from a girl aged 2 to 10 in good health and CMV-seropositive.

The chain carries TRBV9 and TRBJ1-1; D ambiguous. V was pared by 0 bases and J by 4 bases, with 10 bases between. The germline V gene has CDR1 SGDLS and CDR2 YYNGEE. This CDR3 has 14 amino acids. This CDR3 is CASSVVEPSTEAFF. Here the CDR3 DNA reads TGTGCCAGCAGCGTAGTGGAGCCGTCCACTGAAGCTTTCTTT.

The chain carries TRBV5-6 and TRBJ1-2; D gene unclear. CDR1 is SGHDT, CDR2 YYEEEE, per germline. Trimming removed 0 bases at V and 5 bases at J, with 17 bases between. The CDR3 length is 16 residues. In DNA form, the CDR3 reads TGTGCCAGCAGCTTGGATCGTTGGTCAGGCGTGTATGGCTACACCTTC. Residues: CASSLDRWSGVYGYTF.

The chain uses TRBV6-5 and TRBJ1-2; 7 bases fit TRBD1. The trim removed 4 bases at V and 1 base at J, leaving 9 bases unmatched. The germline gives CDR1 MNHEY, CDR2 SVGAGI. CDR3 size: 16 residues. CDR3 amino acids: CASSFPGQPRNYGYTF. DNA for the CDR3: TGTGCCAGCAGTTTCCCGGGACAGCCTCGTAACTATGGCTACACCTTC.

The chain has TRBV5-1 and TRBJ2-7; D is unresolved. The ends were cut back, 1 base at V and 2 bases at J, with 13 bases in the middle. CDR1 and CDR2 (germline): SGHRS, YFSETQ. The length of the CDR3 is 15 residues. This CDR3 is CASSLSGQVPYEQYF. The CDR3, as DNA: TGCGCCAGCAGCTTGTCTGGGCAGGTCCCCTACGAGCAGTACTTC.

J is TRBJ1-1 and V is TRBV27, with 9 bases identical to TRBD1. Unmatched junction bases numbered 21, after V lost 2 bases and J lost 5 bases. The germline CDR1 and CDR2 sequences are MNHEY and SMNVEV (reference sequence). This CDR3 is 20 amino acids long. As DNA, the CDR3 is TGTGCCAGCAGTTTACGCGCCGGGCGGGGACAGGGCTTCCCGGGAACTGAAGCTTTCTTT. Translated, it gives CASSLRAGRGQGFPGTEAFF.

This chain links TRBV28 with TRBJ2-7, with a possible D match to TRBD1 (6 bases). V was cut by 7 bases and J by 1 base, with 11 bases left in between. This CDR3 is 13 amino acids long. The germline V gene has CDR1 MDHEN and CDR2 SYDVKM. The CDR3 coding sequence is TGTGCCAGCACTAAGGGACATTCCTACGAGCAGTACTTC. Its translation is CASTKGHSYEQYF.

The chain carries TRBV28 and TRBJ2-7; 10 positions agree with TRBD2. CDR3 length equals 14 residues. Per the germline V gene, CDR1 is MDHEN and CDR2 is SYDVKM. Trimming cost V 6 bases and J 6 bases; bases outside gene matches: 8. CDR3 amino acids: CASRNSGGFSEQYF. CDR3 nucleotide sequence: TGTGCCAGCAGAAATAGCGGGGGGTTCTCCGAGCAGTACTTC.

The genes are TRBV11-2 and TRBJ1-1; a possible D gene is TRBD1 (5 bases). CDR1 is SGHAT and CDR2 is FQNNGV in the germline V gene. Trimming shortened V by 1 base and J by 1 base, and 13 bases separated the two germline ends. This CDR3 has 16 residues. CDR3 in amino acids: CASSLGPQGSNTEAFF. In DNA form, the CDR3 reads TGTGCCAGCAGCTTAGGGCCTCAGGGCTCGAACACTGAAGCTTTCTTT.

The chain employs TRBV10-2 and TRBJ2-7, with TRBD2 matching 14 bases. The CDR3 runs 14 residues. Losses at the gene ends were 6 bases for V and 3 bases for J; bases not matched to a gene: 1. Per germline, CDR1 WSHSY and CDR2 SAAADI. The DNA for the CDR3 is TGCGCCAGCAGAGGGACTAGCGGGAGCTACGAGCAGTACTTC. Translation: CASRGTSGSYEQYF.

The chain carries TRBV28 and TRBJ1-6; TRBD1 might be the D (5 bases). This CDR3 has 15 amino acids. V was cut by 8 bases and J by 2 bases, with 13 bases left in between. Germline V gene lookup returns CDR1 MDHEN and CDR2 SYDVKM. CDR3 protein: CASWGEPTYNSPLHF. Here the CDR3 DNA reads TGTGCCAGCTGGGGGGAACCGACCTATAATTCACCCCTCCACTTT.

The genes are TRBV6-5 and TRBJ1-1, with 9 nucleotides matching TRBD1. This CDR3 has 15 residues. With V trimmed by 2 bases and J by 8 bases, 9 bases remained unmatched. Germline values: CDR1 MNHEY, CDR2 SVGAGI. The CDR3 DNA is TGTGCCAGCAGTTACGAGGGACAGGGAGGGCCCGAAGCTTTCTTT. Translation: CASSYEGQGGPEAFF.

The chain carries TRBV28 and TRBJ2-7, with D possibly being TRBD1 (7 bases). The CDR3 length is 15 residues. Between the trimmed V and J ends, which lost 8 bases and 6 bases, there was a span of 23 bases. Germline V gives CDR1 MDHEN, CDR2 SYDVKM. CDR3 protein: CASHPRQGGASEQYF. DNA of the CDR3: TGTGCCAGCCACCCTCGACAGGGAGGCGCTTCCGAGCAGTACTTC.

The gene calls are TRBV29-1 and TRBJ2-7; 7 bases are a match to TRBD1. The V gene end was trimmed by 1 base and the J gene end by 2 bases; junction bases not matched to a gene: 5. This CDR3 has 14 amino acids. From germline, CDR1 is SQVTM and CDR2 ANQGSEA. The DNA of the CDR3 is TGCAGCGTTGAAGCTGTGGGACAGCCCTACGAGCAGTACTTC. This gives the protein CSVEAVGQPYEQYF.

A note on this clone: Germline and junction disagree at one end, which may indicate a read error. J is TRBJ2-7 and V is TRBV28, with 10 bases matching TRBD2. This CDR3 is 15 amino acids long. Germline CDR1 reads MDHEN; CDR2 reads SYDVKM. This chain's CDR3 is CASRPSGSPHYGQYF. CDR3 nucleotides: TGTGCCAGCAGGCCTAGCGGGAGTCCCCACTACGGGCAGTACTTC.

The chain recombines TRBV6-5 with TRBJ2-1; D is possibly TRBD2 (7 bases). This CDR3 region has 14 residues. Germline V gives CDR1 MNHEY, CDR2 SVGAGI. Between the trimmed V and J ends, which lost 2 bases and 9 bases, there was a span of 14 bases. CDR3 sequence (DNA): TGTGCCAGCAGTTACATAACGGGGGGCGGTGAGCAGTTCTTC. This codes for CASSYITGGGEQFF.

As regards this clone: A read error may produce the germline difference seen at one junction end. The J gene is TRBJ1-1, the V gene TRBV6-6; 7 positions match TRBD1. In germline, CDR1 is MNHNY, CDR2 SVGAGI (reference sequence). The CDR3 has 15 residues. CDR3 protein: CASSSKTGVKTEAFF. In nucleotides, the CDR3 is TGTGCCAGCAGTTCTAAAACAGGGGTGAAGACTGAAGCTTTCTTT.

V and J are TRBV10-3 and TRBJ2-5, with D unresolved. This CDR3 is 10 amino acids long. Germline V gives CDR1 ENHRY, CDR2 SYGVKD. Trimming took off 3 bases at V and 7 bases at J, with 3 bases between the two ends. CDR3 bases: TGTGCCATCAGTGACGGGACCCAGTACTTC. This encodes CAISDGTQYF.

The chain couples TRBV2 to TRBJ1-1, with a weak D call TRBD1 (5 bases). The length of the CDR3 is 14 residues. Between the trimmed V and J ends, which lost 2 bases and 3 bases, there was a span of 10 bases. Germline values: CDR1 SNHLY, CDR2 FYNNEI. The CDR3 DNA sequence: TGTGCCAGCAGTGAATTGGGGGGGGACACTGAAGCTTTCTTT. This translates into CASSELGGDTEAFF. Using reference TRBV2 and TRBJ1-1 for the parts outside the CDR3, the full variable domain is EPEVTQTPSHQVTQMGQEVILRCVPISNHLYFYWYRQILGQKVEFLVSFYNNEISEKSEIFDDQFSVERPDGSNFTLKIRSTKLEDSAMYFCASSELGGDTEAFFGQGTRLTVV.

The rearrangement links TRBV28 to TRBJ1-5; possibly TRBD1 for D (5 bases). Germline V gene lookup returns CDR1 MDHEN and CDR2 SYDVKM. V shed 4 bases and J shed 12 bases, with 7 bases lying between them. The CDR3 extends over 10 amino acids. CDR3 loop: CASSYQGQHF. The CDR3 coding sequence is TGTGCCAGCAGTTATCAGGGCCAGCATTTT.

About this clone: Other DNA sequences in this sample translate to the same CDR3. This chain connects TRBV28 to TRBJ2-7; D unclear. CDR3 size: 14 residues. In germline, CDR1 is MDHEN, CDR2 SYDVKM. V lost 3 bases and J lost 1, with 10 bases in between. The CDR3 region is CASSFASGSYEQYF. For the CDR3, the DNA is TGTGCCAGCAGTTTCGCTTCGGGTTCCTACGAGCAGTACTTC.

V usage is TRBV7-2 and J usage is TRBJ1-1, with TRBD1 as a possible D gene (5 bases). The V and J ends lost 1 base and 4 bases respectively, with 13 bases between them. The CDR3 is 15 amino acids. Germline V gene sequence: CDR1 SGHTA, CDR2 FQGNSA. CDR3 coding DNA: TGTGCCAGCAGCTTAGGCGGGGGAGGAGGCACTGAAGCTTTCTTT. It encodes CASSLGGGGGTEAFF.

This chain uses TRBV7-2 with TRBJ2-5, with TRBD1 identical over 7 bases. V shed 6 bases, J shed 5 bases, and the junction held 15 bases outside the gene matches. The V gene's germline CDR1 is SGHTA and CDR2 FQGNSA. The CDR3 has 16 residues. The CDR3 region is CASRPNLDRARETQYF. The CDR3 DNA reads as TGTGCCAGCAGGCCCAATCTAGACAGGGCTAGGGAGACCCAGTACTTC.